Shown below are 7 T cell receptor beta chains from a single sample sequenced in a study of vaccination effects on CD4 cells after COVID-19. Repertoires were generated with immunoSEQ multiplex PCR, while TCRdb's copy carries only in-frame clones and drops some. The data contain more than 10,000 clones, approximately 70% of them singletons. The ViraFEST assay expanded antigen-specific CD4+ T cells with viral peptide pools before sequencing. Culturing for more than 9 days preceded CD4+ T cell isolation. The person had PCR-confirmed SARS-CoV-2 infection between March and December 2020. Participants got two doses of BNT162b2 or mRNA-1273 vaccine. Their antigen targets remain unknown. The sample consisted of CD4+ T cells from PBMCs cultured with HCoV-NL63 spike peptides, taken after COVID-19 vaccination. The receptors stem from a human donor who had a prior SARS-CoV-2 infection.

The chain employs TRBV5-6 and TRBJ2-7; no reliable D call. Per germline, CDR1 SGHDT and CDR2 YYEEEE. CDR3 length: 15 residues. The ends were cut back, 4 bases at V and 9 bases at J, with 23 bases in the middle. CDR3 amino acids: CASSLLQAPFASQYF. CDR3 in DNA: TGTGCCAGCAGCCTCCTACAAGCCCCTTTCGCGTCGCAGTACTTC.

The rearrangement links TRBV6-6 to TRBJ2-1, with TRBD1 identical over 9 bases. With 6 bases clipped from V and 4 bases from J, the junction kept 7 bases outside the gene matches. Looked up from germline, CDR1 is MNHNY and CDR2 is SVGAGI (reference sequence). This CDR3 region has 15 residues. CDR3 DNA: TGTGCCAGCAGCTTAGGGACAGGGAATTACAATGAGCAGTTCTTC. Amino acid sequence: CASSLGTGNYNEQFF.

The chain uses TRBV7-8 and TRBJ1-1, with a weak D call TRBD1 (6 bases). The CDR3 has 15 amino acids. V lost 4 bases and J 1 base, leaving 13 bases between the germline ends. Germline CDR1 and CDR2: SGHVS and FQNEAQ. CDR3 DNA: TGTGCCAGCAGCTCTCGGCGGGGGGCGAACACTGAAGCTTTCTTT. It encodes CASSSRRGANTEAFF.

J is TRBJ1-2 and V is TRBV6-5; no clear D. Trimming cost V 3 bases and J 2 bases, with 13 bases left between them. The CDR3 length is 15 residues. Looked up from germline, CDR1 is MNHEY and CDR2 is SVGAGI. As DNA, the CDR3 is TGTGCCAGCAGTTATTTCCCAGCGCTAAACTATGGCTACACCTTC. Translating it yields CASSYFPALNYGYTF.

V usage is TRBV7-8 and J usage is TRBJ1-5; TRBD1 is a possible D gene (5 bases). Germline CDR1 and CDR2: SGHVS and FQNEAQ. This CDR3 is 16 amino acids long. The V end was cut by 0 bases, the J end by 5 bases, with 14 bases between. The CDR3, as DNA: TGTGCCAGCAGCTTAGCCGACCGGGACCGTTATCAGCCCCAGCATTTT. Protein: CASSLADRDRYQPQHF.

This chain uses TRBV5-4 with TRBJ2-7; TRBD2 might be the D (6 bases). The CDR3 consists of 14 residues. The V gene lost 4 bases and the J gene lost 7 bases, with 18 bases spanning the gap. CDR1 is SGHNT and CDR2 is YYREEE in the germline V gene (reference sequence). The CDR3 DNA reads TGTGCCAGCAGCCACACCGACCTTGGGGGGGAGCAGTACTTC. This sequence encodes CASSHTDLGGEQYF.

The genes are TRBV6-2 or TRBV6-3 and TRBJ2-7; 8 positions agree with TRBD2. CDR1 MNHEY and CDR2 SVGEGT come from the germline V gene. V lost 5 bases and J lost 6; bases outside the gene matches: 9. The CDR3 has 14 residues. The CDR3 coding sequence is TGTGCCAGCAGTGATAGGCGGGAGGAGTCCGAGCAGTACTTC. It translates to CASSDRREESEQYF.